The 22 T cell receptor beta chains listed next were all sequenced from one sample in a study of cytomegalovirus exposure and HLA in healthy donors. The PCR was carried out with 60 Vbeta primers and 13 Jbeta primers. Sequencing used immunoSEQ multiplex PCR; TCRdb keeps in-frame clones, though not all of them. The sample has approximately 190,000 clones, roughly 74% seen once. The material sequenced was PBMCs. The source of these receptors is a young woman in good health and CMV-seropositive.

The chain's CDR3 is CASSATSGSETQYF. The CDR3 region has the DNA TGCGCCAGCAGCGCGACTAGCGGGAGCGAGACCCAGTACTTC. The chain combines TRBV5-1 with TRBJ2-5; 12 positions agree with TRBD2. The CDR3 is 14 residues long. V was pared by 4 bases and J by 5 bases, with 3 bases of the junction left unmatched. Germline loops: CDR1 SGHRS, CDR2 YFSETQ. Supplemented by reference TRBV5-1 and TRBJ2-5, the full variable domain reads KAGVTQTPRYLIKTRGQQVTLSCSPISGHRSVSWYQQTPGQGLQFLFEYFSETQRNKGNFPGRFSGRQFSNSRSEMNVSTLELGDSALYLCASSATSGSETQYFGPGTRLLVL.

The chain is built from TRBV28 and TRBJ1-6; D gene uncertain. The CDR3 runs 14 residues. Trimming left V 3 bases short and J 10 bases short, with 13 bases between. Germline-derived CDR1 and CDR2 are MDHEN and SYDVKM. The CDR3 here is CASSLGVPGSPLHF. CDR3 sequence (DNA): TGTGCCAGCAGTTTGGGTGTCCCGGGGTCACCCCTCCACTTT. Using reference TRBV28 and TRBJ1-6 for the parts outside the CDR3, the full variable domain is DVKVTQSSRYLVKRTGEKVFLECVQDMDHENMFWYRQDPGLGLRLIYFSYDVKMKEKGDIPEGYSVSREKKERFSLILESASTNQTSMYLCASSLGVPGSPLHFGNGTRLTVT.

Written as DNA, the CDR3 is TGTGCCAGCAGAGTTCTAGCGGGGGCCCTCGCCTACGAGCAGTACTTC. It codes for CASRVLAGALAYEQYF. V gene TRBV28 combines with J gene TRBJ2-7; 10 nucleotides match TRBD2. Germline CDR1 reads MDHEN; CDR2 reads SYDVKM. There are 16 residues in the CDR3. J was trimmed by 2 bases and V by 6 bases; bases with no gene match: 10. Drawing the rest from reference TRBV28 and TRBJ2-7, the complete variable domain is DVKVTQSSRYLVKRTGEKVFLECVQDMDHENMFWYRQDPGLGLRLIYFSYDVKMKEKGDIPEGYSVSREKKERFSLILESASTNQTSMYLCASRVLAGALAYEQYFGPGTRLTVT.

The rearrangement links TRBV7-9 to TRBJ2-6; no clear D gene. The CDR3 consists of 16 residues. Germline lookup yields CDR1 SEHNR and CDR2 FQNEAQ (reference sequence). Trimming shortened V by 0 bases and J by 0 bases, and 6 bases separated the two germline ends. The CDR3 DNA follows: TGTGCCAGCAGCTTAGCAGCAGGCTCTGGGGCCAACGTCCTGACTTTC. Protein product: CASSLAAGSGANVLTF.

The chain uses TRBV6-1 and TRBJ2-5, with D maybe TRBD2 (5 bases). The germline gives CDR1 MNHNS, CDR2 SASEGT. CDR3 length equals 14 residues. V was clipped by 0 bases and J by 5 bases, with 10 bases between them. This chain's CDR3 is CASSEAEVWETQYF. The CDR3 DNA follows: TGTGCCAGCAGTGAAGCGGAGGTGTGGGAGACCCAGTACTTC.

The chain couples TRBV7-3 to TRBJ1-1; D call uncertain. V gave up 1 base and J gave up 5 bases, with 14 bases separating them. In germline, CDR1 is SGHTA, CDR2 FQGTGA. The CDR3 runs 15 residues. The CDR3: CASSLNGRGLTEAFF. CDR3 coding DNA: TGTGCCAGCAGCTTAAACGGGCGGGGTTTGACTGAAGCTTTCTTT.

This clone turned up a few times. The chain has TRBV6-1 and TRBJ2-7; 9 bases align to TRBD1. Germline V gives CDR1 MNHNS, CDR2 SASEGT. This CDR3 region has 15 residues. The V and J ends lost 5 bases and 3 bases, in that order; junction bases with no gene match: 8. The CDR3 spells CASSSWDRVHYEQYF. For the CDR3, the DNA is TGTGCCAGCAGTTCCTGGGACAGGGTACACTACGAGCAGTACTTC.

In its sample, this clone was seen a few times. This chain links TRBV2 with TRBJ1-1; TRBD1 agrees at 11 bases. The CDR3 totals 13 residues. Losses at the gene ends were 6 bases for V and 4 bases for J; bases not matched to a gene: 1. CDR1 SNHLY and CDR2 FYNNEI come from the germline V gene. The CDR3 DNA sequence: TGTGCCAGCAGGGGACAGGGGGGCACTGAAGCTTTCTTT. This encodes CASRGQGGTEAFF.

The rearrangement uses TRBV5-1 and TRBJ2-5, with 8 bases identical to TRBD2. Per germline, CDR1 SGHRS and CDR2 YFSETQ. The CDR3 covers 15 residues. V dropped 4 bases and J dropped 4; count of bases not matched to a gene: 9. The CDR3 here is CASSLGTSWAETQYF. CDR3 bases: TGCGCCAGCAGCCTTGGGACTAGTTGGGCAGAGACCCAGTACTTC.

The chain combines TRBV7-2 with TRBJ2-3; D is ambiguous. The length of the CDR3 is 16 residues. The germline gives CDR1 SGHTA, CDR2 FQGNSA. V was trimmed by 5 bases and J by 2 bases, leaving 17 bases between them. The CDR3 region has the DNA TGTGCCAGCAGCCTACAACCTCCAGGCATCACAGATACGCAGTATTTT. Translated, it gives CASSLQPPGITDTQYF. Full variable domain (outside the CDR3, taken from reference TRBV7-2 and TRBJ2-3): GAGVSQSPSNKVTEKGKDVELRCDPISGHTALYWYRQSLGQGLEFLIYFQGNSAPDKSGLPSDRFSAERTGGSVSTLTIQRTQQEDSAVYLCASSLQPPGITDTQYFGPGTRLTVL.

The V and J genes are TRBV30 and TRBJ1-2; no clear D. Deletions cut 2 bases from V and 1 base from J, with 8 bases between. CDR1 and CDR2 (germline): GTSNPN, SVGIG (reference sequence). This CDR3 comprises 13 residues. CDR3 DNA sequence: TGTGCCTGGAGTCTGACAAGTAACTATGGCTACACCTTC. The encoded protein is CAWSLTSNYGYTF.

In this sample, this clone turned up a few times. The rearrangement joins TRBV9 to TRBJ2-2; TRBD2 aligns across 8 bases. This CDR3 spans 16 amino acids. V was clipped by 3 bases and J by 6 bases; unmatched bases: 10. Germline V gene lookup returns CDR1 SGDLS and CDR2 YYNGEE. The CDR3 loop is CASSGVGAGDPGELFF. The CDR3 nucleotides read TGTGCCAGCAGCGGCGTTGGAGCGGGAGACCCCGGGGAGCTGTTTTTT.

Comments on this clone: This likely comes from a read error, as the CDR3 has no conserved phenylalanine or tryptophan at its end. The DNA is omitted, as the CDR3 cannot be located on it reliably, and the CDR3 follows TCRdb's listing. Here the CDR3 reads CASTHRDKTPV. The rearrangement links TRBV28 to TRBJ2-3; the table's D gene call, TRBD1, was not cross checked with the DNA. The CDR3 spans 11 residues, counting both ends. The V gene's germline CDR1 is MDHEN and CDR2 SYDVKM.

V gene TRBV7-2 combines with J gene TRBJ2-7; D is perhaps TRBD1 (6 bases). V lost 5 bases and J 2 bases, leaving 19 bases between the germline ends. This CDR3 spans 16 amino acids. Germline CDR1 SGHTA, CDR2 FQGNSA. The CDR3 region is CASSRKTGQLTYEQYF. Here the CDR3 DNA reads TGTGCCAGCAGCCGGAAAACGGGACAACTGACCTACGAGCAGTACTTC.

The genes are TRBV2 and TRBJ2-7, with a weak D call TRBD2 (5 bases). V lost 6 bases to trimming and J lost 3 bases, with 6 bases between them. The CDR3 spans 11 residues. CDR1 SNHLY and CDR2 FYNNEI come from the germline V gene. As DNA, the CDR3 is TGTGCCAGCAGCGGACTCTACGAGCAGTACTTC. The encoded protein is CASSGLYEQYF.

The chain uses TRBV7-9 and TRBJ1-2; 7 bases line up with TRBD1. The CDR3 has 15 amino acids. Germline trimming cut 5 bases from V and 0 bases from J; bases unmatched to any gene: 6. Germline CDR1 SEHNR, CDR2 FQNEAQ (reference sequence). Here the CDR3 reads CASSLFDRANYGYTF. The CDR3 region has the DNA TGTGCCAGCAGCCTCTTTGACAGGGCTAACTATGGCTACACCTTC.

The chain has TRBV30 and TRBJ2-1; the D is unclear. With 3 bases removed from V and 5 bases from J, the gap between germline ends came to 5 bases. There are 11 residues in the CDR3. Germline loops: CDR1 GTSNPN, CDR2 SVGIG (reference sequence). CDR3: CAWSNNNEQFF. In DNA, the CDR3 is TGTGCCTGGAGCAACAACAATGAGCAGTTCTTC.

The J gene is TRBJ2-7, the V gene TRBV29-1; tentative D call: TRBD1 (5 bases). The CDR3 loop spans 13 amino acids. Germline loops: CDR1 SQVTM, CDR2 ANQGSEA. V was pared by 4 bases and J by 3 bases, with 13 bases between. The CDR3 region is CSVGEQDNYEQYF. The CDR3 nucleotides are TGCAGCGTTGGGGAACAGGATAACTACGAGCAGTACTTC.

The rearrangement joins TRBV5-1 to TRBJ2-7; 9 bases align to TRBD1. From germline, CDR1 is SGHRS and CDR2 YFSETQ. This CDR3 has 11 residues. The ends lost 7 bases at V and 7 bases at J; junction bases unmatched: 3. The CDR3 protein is CASGGTGEQYF. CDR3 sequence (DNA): TGCGCCAGCGGAGGGACAGGGGAGCAGTACTTC.

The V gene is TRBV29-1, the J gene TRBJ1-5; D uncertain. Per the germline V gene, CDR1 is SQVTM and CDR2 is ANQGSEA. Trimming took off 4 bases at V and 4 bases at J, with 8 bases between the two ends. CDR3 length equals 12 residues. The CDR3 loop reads CSVGAWNQPQHF. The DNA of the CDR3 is TGCAGCGTTGGAGCTTGGAATCAGCCCCAGCATTTT.

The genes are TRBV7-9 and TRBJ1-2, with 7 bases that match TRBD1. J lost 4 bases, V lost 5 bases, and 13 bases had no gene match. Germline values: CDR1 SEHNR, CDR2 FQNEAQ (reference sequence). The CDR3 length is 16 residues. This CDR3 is CASSPGQEGLGYGYTF. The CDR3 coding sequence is TGTGCCAGCAGCCCTGGACAGGAGGGCTTGGGCTATGGCTACACCTTC.

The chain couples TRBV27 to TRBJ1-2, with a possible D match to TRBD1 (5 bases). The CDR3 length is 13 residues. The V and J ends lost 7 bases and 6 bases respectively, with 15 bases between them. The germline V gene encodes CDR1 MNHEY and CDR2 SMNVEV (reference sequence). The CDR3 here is CASTAAGLHGYTF. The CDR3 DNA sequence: TGTGCCAGCACCGCAGCAGGGCTCCATGGCTACACCTTC.